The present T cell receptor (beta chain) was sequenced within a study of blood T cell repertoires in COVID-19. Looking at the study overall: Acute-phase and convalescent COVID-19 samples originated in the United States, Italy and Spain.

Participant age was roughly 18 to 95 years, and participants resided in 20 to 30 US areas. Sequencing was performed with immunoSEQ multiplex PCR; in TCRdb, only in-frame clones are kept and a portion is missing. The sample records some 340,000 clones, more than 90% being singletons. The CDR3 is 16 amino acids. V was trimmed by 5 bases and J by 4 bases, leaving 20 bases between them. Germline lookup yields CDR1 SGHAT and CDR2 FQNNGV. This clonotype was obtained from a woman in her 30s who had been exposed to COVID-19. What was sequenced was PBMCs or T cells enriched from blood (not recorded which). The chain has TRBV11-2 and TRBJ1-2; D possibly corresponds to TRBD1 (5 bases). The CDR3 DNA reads TGTGCCAGCAGCGCTCGTCCCCCAGGAGGGACCTATGGCTACACCTTC. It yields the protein CASSARPPGGTYGYTF.